This is a list of T cell receptor beta chains from one sample in a study of human T cells and chemical hapten exposure. TCRdb fed the RACE reads into MiXCR, producing one record per CDR3 protein. Of 75,000 to 95,000 distinct CDR3 sequences detected, over 9.5% appear once; the ten largest clones hold roughly 3.4%. Specimen: whole blood, collected in connection with sensitization to the hapten diphenylcyclopropenone (DPC). The receptors here all came from a woman aged 55 to 70 with alopecia areata. Some clones in this sample may be carry-over from other donors' samples. Each CDR3 is given with its conserved first and last residue. Fields, in order: V gene, clone size, D gene, J gene, CDR3 protein, CDR3 DNA. A D gene is named only where the DNA matches it firmly. Not all rows give a size; the values are once, few, many and, for expanded clones, a class.

>TRBV7-6|many|.|TRBJ1-1
CASRADTNTEAFF
TGTGCCAGCAGAGCGGACACGAACACTGAAGCTTTCTTT
>TRBV5-1|.|TRBD1|TRBJ2-3
CASSSGTGLGDTQYF
TGCGCCAGCAGCTCCGGGACAGGGCTGGGAGATACGCAGTATTTT
>TRBV20-1|many|TRBD1|TRBJ2-7
CSASHLQGADMGEQYF
TGCAGTGCTAGCCACCTGCAGGGGGCGGACATGGGGGAGCAGTACTTC
>TRBV2|.|TRBD1|TRBJ1-5
CANRLGTERQPQHF
TGTGCCAACAGACTCGGGACAGAACGTCAGCCCCAGCATTTT
>TRBV30|few|.|TRBJ2-5
CAWSARLWETQYF
TGTGCCTGGAGTGCCCGGCTGTGGGAGACCCAGTACTTC
>TRBV7-9|medium-sized|.|TRBJ2-7
CASSSGASIHEQYF
TGTGCCAGCAGCTCAGGGGCCTCGATCCACGAGCAGTACTTC
>TRBV5-1|few|.|TRBJ2-3
CASSLAREDTQYF
TGCGCCAGCAGCTTGGCCCGGGAAGATACGCAGTATTTT
>TRBV5-1|.|.|TRBJ2-3
CASSLELASPTQYF
TGCGCCAGCAGCTTGGAGCTAGCTTCTCCTACGCAGTATTTT
>TRBV9|.|.|TRBJ2-3
CASSAGPSTDTQYF
TGTGCCAGCAGCGCCGGACCAAGCACAGATACGCAGTATTTT
>TRBV7-9|many|TRBD1|TRBJ1-1
CASSSTGGAETEAFF
TGTGCCAGCAGCTCAACAGGGGGCGCAGAGACTGAAGCTTTCTTT
>TRBV7-2|many|.|TRBJ2-5
CASSFNQGHQETQYF
TGTGCCAGCAGCTTCAATCAGGGCCACCAAGAGACCCAGTACTTC
>TRBV20-1|few|.|TRBJ1-2
CSGQTLSGRPNYGYTF
TGCAGTGGACAAACATTATCGGGACGACCCAACTATGGCTACACCTTC
>TRBV6-5|many|.|TRBJ1-1
CASSHPGSLFTMNTEAFF
TGTGCCAGCAGTCACCCGGGATCTTTATTTACCATGAACACTGAAGCTTTCTTT
>TRBV18|many|.|TRBJ1-3
CASSPPERGSSGNTIYF
TGTGCCAGCTCACCACCGGAGCGGGGAAGCTCTGGAAACACCATATATTTT
>TRBV20-1|.|TRBD1|TRBJ1-2
CSARTGNYGYTF
TGCAGTGCTCGGACAGGCAACTATGGCTACACCTTC
>TRBV7-3|few|.|TRBJ1-1
CASSLQMNTEAFF
TGTGCCAGCAGCTTACAGATGAACACTGAAGCTTTCTTT
>TRBV12-3/TRBV12-4|many|.|TRBJ1-3
CASSFGRGNTIYF
TGTGCCAGCAGTTTCGGGCGAGGAAACACCATATATTTT
>TRBV10-3|.|TRBD2|TRBJ2-1
CAIQPGLAGGFRNEQFF
TGTGCCATCCAACCGGGACTAGCGGGGGGGTTTAGAAATGAGCAGTTCTTC
>TRBV29-1|few|.|TRBJ1-1
CSVEQGSGAFF
TGCAGCGTTGAACAGGGGAGTGGAGCTTTCTTT
>TRBV6-5|.|.|TRBJ1-1
CASSYGGLNTEAFF
TGTGCCAGCAGTTACGGGGGGTTGAACACTGAAGCTTTCTTT
>TRBV14|.|.|TRBJ2-7
CASSPQMEYYEQYF
TGTGCCAGCAGCCCCCAGATGGAATATTACGAGCAGTACTTC
>TRBV12-3/TRBV12-4|many|.|TRBJ1-2
CASSLQGRNGYTF
TGTGCCAGCAGCCTGCAGGGAAGGAATGGCTACACCTTC
>TRBV7-8|many|.|TRBJ1-1
CASSLTENTEAFF
TGTGCCAGCAGCTTAACAGAGAACACTGAAGCTTTCTTT
>TRBV7-6|many|.|TRBJ2-3
CASSQEQGDTQYF
TGTGCCAGCAGCCAAGAACAGGGAGATACGCAGTATTTT
>TRBV27|large|TRBD1|TRBJ2-3
CASSLQGAFTDTQYF
TGTGCCAGCAGTCTGCAGGGGGCATTTACAGATACGCAGTATTTT
>TRBV10-3|many|.|TRBJ1-5
CAISEWESSNQPQHF
TGTGCCATCAGTGAATGGGAATCTAGCAATCAGCCCCAGCATTTT
>TRBV18|few|.|TRBJ2-5
CASSPLAAEARQETQYF
TGTGCCAGCTCACCACTTGCCGCGGAGGCTCGGCAAGAGACCCAGTACTTC
>TRBV7-6|.|TRBD2|TRBJ2-1
CASILSPSGGRDEQFF
TGTGCCAGCATCCTCTCCCCTAGCGGGGGGAGGGATGAGCAGTTCTTC
>TRBV6-4|.|.|TRBJ1-1
CASRDQGNTEAFF
TGTGCCAGCAGAGATCAGGGGAACACTGAAGCTTTCTTT
>TRBV11-2|.|.|TRBJ1-1
CASSPRTEAFF
TGTGCCAGCAGCCCCAGAACTGAAGCTTTCTTT
>TRBV4-1|few|.|TRBJ2-1
CASSPGEAGGTYNEQFF
TGCGCCAGCAGCCCAGGGGAGGCAGGCGGTACCTACAATGAGCAGTTCTTC
>TRBV5-1|few|TRBD1|TRBJ1-6
CASSPTGFSPLHF
TGCGCCAGCAGCCCGACAGGGTTTTCACCCCTCCACTTT
>TRBV20-1|many|TRBD1|TRBJ1-1
CSARTGGPNEAFF
TGCAGTGCAAGAACAGGGGGCCCGAATGAAGCTTTCTTT
>TRBV20-1|.|TRBD2|TRBJ2-7
CSARNSGGAVVQYF
TGCAGTGCTAGAAATAGCGGGGGGGCCGTCGTGCAGTACTTC
>TRBV28|many|.|TRBJ2-2
CASSFFPGELFF
TGTGCCAGCAGTTTTTTCCCCGGGGAGCTGTTTTTT
>TRBV9|.|.|TRBJ2-1
CASSVDPSAYNEQFF
TGTGCCAGCAGCGTAGACCCCTCCGCCTACAATGAGCAGTTCTTC
>TRBV7-2|.|.|TRBJ1-6
CASSLLQTYNSPLHF
TGTGCCAGCAGCTTATTGCAGACGTACAATTCACCCCTCCACTTT
>TRBV5-5|.|.|TRBJ1-5
CASSLSRGNQPQHF
TGTGCCAGCAGCTTGAGTAGGGGGAATCAGCCCCAGCATTTT
>TRBV21-1|many|.|TRBJ2-5
CASSKARGLAGQETQYF
TGTGCCAGCAGCAAAGCTCGGGGACTAGCGGGCCAAGAGACCCAGTACTTC
>TRBV6-2/TRBV6-3|few|.|TRBJ1-6
CASSLVASASPLHF
TGTGCCAGCAGTTTGGTGGCCTCGGCTTCACCCCTCCACTTT
>TRBV7-3|.|.|TRBJ2-1
CASSLMGPGLEQFF
TGTGCCAGCAGCTTAATGGGGCCGGGTCTTGAGCAGTTCTTC
>TRBV29-1|.|.|TRBJ2-2
CSVDSGNTGELFF
TGCAGCGTTGATTCAGGGAACACCGGGGAGCTGTTTTTT
>TRBV7-3|many|.|TRBJ1-3
CASSLGAGNTIYF
TGTGCCAGCAGCTTAGGGGCTGGAAACACCATATATTTT
>TRBV3-1|few|TRBD1|TRBJ2-7
CASSPGDSSYEQYF
TGTGCCAGCAGCCCTGGGGACAGCTCCTACGAGCAGTACTTC
>TRBV5-1|few|.|TRBJ2-1
CASSPGESSYNEQFF
TGCGCCAGCAGCCCGGGGGAAAGCTCCTACAATGAGCAGTTCTTC
>TRBV13|.|.|TRBJ1-2
CASSQGRSYYGYTF
TGTGCCAGCAGCCAAGGACGGAGCTATTATGGCTACACCTTC
>TRBV3-1|once|TRBD1|TRBJ1-6
CASSQTTGGLNSPLHF
TGTGCCAGCAGCCAAACGACAGGGGGCTTGAATTCACCCCTCCACTTT
>TRBV7-2|.|.|TRBJ2-1
CASSLVWGANNEQFF
TGTGCCAGCAGCTTAGTTTGGGGGGCCAACAATGAGCAGTTCTTC
>TRBV6-1|few|TRBD1|TRBJ2-1
CASSRGQGVSEQFF
TGTGCCAGCAGTCGGGGACAGGGGGTCAGTGAGCAGTTCTTC
>TRBV12-3/TRBV12-4|few|.|TRBJ1-1
CASSFSGAVTEAFF
TGTGCCAGCAGTTTTTCGGGCGCGGTCACTGAAGCTTTCTTT
>TRBV20-1|few|TRBD1|TRBJ2-5
CSATRTGGAETQYF
TGCAGTGCTACAAGAACAGGGGGCGCGGAGACCCAGTACTTC